This T cell receptor beta chain originates from a study of cytomegalovirus exposure and HLA in healthy donors. PCR amplification relied on 60 Vbeta primers (plus 13 Jbeta primers). Using immunoSEQ multiplex PCR, the repertoire was profiled, and TCRdb retains in-frame clones only, with some absent. Of about 110,000 clones in the sample, roughly 73% were seen once. Germline V CDR1 and CDR2: SGHTS, YDEGEE. Trimming removed 4 bases from V and 1 base from J; junction bases left unmatched: 7. The CDR3 loop spans 16 amino acids. The chain carries TRBV5-8 and TRBJ2-4; 8 nucleotides match TRBD1. Sequences were obtained from PBMCs. The sequence was collected from a woman between 40 and 55 years old in good health and CMV-seropositive. Here the CDR3 DNA reads TGTGCCAGCAGCCCGCAGGGGGCGGGGGCCAAAAACATTCAGTACTTC. This codes for CASSPQGAGAKNIQYF.